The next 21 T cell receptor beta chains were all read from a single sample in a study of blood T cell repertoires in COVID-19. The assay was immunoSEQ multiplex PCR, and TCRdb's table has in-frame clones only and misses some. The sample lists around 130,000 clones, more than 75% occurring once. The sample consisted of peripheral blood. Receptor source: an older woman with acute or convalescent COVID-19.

The CDR3 region is CASSLASQGLGNTIYF. The CDR3, as DNA: TGCGCCAGCAGCTTGGCCTCGCAGGGGTTAGGAAACACCATATATTTT. The chain employs TRBV5-1 and TRBJ1-3; tentatively, D is TRBD1 (6 bases). The CDR3 has 16 residues. Germline CDR1 and CDR2: SGHRS and YFSETQ. V was clipped by 0 bases and J by 4 bases, with 14 bases between them.

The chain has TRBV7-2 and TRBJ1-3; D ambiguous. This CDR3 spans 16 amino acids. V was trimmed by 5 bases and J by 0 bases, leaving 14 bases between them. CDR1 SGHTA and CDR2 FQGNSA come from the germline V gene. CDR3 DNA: TGTGCCAGCAGCCCCACCGGCCGGAGCTCTGGAAACACCATATATTTT. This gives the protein CASSPTGRSSGNTIYF. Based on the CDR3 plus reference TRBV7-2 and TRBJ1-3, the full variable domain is GAGVSQSPSNKVTEKGKDVELRCDPISGHTALYWYRQSLGQGLEFLIYFQGNSAPDKSGLPSDRFSAERTGGSVSTLTIQRTQQEDSAVYLCASSPTGRSSGNTIYFGEGSWLTVV.

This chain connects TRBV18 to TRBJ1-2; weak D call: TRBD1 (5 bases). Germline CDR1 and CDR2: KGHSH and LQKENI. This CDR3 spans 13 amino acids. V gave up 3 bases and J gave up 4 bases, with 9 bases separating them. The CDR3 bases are TGTGCCAGCTCACCGCTAGACAGCTATGGCTACACCTTC. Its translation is CASSPLDSYGYTF.

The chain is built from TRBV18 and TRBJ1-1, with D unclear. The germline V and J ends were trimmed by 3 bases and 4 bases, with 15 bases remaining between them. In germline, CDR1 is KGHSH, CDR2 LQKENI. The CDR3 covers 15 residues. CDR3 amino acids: CASSPFHGKATEAFF. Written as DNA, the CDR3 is TGTGCCAGCTCACCTTTCCACGGGAAGGCCACTGAAGCTTTCTTT.

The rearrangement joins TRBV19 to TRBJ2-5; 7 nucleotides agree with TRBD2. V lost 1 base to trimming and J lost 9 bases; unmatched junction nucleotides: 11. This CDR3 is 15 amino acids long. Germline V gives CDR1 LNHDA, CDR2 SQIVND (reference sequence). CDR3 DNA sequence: TGTGCCAGTAGTATAGCCGGGACTAAGGGAGGGGCCCAGTACTTC. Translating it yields CASSIAGTKGGAQYF.

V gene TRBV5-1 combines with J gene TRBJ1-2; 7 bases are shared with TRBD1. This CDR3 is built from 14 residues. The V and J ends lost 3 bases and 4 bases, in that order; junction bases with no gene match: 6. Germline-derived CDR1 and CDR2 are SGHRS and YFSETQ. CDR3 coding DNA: TGCGCCAGCAGCTCCGACAGGGCTACCTATGGCTACACCTTC. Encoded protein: CASSSDRATYGYTF.

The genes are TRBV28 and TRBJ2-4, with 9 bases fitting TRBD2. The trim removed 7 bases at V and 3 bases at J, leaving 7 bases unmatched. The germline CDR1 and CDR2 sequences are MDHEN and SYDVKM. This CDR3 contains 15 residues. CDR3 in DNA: TGTGCCAGCAAAGGCGGGGGGGTTGGCAAAAACATTCAGTACTTC. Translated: CASKGGGVGKNIQYF.

DNA of the CDR3: TGTGCCAGCAGCACAGAATCCACAGGGGCTCGGGGCTACACCTTC. The encoded protein is CASSTESTGARGYTF. The chain uses TRBV28 and TRBJ1-2; TRBD1 agrees at 7 bases. This CDR3 spans 15 amino acids. CDR1 and CDR2 from the germline V gene are MDHEN and SYDVKM. The J segment lost 8 bases and the V segment lost 6 bases, leaving 15 bases of the junction unmatched.

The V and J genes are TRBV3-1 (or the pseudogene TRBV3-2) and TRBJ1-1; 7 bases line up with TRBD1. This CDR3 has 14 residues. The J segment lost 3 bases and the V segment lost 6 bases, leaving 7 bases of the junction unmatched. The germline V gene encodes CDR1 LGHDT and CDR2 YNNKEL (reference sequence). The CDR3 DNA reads TGTGCCAGCAGACGAGGGGGCAGGTACACTGAAGCTTTCTTT. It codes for CASRRGGRYTEAFF.

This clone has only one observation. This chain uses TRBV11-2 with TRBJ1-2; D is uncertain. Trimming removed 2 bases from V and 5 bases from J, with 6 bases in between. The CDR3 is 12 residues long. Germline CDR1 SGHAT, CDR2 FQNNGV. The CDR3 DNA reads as TGTGCCAGCAGCTTATCAGGATATGGCTACACCTTC. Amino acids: CASSLSGYGYTF.

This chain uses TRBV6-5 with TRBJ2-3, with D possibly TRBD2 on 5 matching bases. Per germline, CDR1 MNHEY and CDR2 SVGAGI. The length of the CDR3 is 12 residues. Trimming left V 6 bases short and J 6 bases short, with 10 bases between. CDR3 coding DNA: TGTGCCAGCAGGGATAGCGTCGATACGCAGTATTTT. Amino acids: CASRDSVDTQYF.

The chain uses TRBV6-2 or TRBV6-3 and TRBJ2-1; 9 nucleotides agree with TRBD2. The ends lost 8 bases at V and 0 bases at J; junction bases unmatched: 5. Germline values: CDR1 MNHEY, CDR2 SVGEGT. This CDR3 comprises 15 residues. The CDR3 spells CASCLAGASYNEQFF. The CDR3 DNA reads TGTGCCAGCTGTTTAGCGGGGGCCTCCTACAATGAGCAGTTCTTC.

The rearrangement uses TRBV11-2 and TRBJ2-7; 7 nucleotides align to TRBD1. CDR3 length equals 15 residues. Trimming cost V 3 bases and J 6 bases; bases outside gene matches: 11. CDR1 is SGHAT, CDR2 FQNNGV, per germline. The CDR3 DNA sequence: TGTGCCAGCAGCTTTACCACAGGGGTAACGTCCGAGCAGTACTTC. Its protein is CASSFTTGVTSEQYF.

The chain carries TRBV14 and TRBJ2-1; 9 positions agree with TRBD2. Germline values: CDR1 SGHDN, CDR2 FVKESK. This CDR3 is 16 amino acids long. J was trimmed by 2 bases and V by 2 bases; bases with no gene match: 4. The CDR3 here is CASSQRASGAYNEQFF. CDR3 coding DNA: TGTGCCAGCAGCCAAAGGGCTAGCGGGGCCTACAATGAGCAGTTCTTC.

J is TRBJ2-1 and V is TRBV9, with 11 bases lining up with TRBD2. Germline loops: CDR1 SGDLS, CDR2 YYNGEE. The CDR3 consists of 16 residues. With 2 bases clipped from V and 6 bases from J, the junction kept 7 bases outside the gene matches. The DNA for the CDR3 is TGTGCCAGCAGCGTTCCTCTAGCGGGAGGCTCCAATGAGCAGTTCTTC. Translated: CASSVPLAGGSNEQFF.

For the CDR3, the DNA is TGCGCCAGCAGGGGACAGGCTAACACTGAAGCTTTCTTT. Its protein product is CASRGQANTEAFF. This chain uses TRBV5-1 with TRBJ1-1; 8 bases are a match to TRBD1. Germline CDR1 is SGHRS and CDR2 is YFSETQ. The CDR3 contains 13 residues. V shed 5 bases and J 2 bases; nucleotides not matched to a gene: 2.

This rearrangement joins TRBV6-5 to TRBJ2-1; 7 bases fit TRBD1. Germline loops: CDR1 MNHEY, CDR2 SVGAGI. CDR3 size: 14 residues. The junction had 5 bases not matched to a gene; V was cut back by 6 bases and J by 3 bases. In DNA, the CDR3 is TGTGCCAGCAGCCCGACAGGGCTCTACAATGAGCAGTTCTTC. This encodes CASSPTGLYNEQFF.

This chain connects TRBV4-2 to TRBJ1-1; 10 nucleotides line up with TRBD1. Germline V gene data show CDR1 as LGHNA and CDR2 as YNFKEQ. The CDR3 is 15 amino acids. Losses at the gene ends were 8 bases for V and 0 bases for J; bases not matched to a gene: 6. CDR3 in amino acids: CASGTGAVVNTEAFF. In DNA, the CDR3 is TGTGCCAGCGGGACAGGGGCGGTCGTGAACACTGAAGCTTTCTTT.

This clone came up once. The CDR3 DNA reads as TGTGCCACCCAGGGGGGCGGGGAGCGCGTCTACAATGAGCAGTTCTTC. It translates to CATQGGGERVYNEQFF. This sequence joins TRBV10-3 and TRBJ2-1; the D gene is possibly TRBD1 (7 bases). The V gene's germline CDR1 is ENHRY and CDR2 SYGVKD. The CDR3 runs to 16 residues. V lost 10 bases and J 3 bases, leaving 22 bases between the germline ends.

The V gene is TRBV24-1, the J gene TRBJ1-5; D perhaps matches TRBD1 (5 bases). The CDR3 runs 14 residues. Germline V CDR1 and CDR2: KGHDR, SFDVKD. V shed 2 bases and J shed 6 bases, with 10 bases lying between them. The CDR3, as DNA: TGTGCCACCAGTGATTCTCAGGGTTTTCAGCCCCAGCATTTT. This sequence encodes CATSDSQGFQPQHF.

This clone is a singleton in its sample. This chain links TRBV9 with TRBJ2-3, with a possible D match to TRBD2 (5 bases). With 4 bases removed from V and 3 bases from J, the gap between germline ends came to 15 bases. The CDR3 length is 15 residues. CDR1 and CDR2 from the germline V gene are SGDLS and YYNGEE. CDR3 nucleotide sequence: TGTGCCAGCAGCCTGGACTTACCCAGGACAGATACGCAGTATTTT. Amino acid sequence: CASSLDLPRTDTQYF.